A single sample is the source of the 23 T cell receptor beta chains below, sequenced in a study of blood T cell repertoires in COVID-19. The method was immunoSEQ multiplex PCR; TCRdb's version includes in-frame clones alone and lacks a portion of them. Seen here are 200,000 to 300,000 clones, around 80% observed once, and the top ten hold around 4.2%. Input material: peripheral blood. The receptors stem from a man between 60 and 70 years old with acute or convalescent COVID-19.

The chain has TRBV27 and TRBJ1-6, with a tentative D call TRBD1 (5 bases). V dropped 9 bases and J dropped 7 bases, with 13 bases sitting between them. CDR1 is MNHEY and CDR2 is SMNVEV in the germline V gene (reference sequence). This CDR3 has 13 amino acids. The CDR3 loop reads CASQGGANSPLHF. The DNA of the CDR3 is TGTGCCAGTCAGGGTGGGGCCAATTCACCCCTCCACTTT.

This chain uses TRBV6-6 with TRBJ2-7, with D possibly matching TRBD1 (5 bases). The CDR3 is 15 residues long. CDR1 is MNHNY and CDR2 is SVGAGI in the germline V gene (reference sequence). Trimming took off 4 bases at V and 0 bases at J, with 13 bases between the two ends. The CDR3: CASSSPRVSSYEQYF. CDR3 coding DNA: TGTGCCAGCAGTTCTCCCAGGGTCAGCTCCTACGAGCAGTACTTC.

The chain is built from TRBV18 and TRBJ2-1, with D maybe TRBD1 (6 bases). Trimming cost V 4 bases and J 4 bases, with 17 bases left between them. Looked up from germline, CDR1 is KGHSH and CDR2 is LQKENI. This CDR3 has 16 residues. CDR3 DNA sequence: TGTGCCAGCTCACAAACACAGGGTGCCCATTACAATGAGCAGTTCTTC. As protein: CASSQTQGAHYNEQFF.

J is TRBJ2-2 and V is TRBV4-2; TRBD2 matches 16 bases. There are 20 residues in the CDR3. With V trimmed by 0 bases and J by 10 bases, 14 bases remained unmatched. In germline, CDR1 is LGHNA, CDR2 YNFKEQ. This CDR3 is CASSQDIPGTSGRAGEELFF. Written as DNA, the CDR3 is TGTGCCAGCAGCCAAGATATTCCCGGGACTAGCGGGAGGGCCGGGGAGGAGCTGTTTTTT.

The V gene is TRBV29-1, the J gene TRBJ1-1, with a weak D call TRBD1 (6 bases). Trimming took off 7 bases at V and 6 bases at J, with 18 bases between the two ends. Germline V gives CDR1 SQVTM, CDR2 ANQGSEA. This CDR3 has 13 amino acids. The CDR3 protein is CSGSGWGGPEAFF. The CDR3 nucleotides read TGCAGCGGATCCGGGTGGGGGGGCCCTGAAGCTTTCTTT. Full variable domain (missing parts from reference TRBV29-1 and TRBJ1-1): SAVISQKPSRDICQRGTSLTIQCQVDSQVTMMFWYRQQPGQSLTLIATANQGSEATYESGFVIDKFPISRPNLTFSTLTVSNMSPEDSSIYLCSGSGWGGPEAFFGQGTRLTVV.

The V gene is TRBV11-2, the J gene TRBJ1-6, with TRBD1 identical over 8 bases. CDR1 SGHAT and CDR2 FQNNGV come from the germline V gene. The CDR3 length is 15 residues. V lost 2 bases to trimming and J lost 10 bases; unmatched junction nucleotides: 7. CDR3 protein: CASSLRATGESPLHF. In nucleotides, the CDR3 is TGTGCCAGCAGCTTACGGGCGACAGGGGAATCACCCCTCCACTTT.

V usage is TRBV3-1 (or the pseudogene TRBV3-2) and J usage is TRBJ2-5, with a weak D call TRBD2 (6 bases). Germline-derived CDR1 and CDR2 are LGHDT and YNNKEL (reference sequence). This CDR3 is 15 amino acids long. With 5 bases removed from V and 2 bases from J, the gap between germline ends came to 15 bases. The CDR3 loop is CASSYRELAQETQYF. The DNA for the CDR3 is TGTGCCAGCAGCTACCGGGAGCTCGCTCAAGAGACCCAGTACTTC.

The chain has TRBV3-1 (or the pseudogene TRBV3-2) and TRBJ1-2, with 7 bases that match TRBD1. The CDR3 spans 15 residues. From germline, CDR1 is LGHDT and CDR2 YNNKEL (reference sequence). Trimming removed 4 bases from V and 6 bases from J; junction bases left unmatched: 11. The CDR3 nucleotides are TGTGCCAGCAGCCTTAGACCCCCAGGGGGACATGGCTACACCTTC. Translation gives CASSLRPPGGHGYTF.

This chain joins TRBV11-1 and TRBJ2-1, with 8 positions matching TRBD1. CDR3 size: 16 residues. CDR1 is SGHAT and CDR2 is FQDESV in the germline V gene (reference sequence). V shed 2 bases, J shed 8 bases, and the junction held 11 bases outside the gene matches. The CDR3 DNA follows: TGTGCCAGCAGCTTATGGGACAGGACCCCGCGGGATGAGCAGTTCTTC. This translates into CASSLWDRTPRDEQFF.

The V gene is TRBV20-1, the J gene TRBJ2-3, with 7 bases identical to TRBD1. The germline gives CDR1 DFQATT, CDR2 SNEGSKA (reference sequence). The junction had 7 bases not matched to a gene; V was cut back by 6 bases and J by 10 bases. The CDR3 covers 11 residues. CDR3 in DNA: TGCAGTGCACCCTGGACAGGTTCGCAGTATTTT. It codes for CSAPWTGSQYF.

In this sample, this clone turned up a few times. In the same sample, other DNA sequences code for this CDR3. The rearrangement links TRBV7-9 to TRBJ2-2, with D perhaps TRBD2 (5 bases). The V end was cut by 4 bases, the J end by 5 bases, with 11 bases between. The germline CDR1 and CDR2 sequences are SEHNR and FQNEAQ (reference sequence). This CDR3 is 14 amino acids long. Written as DNA, the CDR3 is TGTGCCAGCAGCTCCCGGGGTGGGACCGGGGAGCTGTTTTTT. Its translation is CASSSRGGTGELFF.

The rearrangement joins TRBV5-1 to TRBJ2-5, with 8 nucleotides matching TRBD1. The CDR3 is 16 residues long. The J segment lost 2 bases and the V segment lost 0 bases, leaving 6 bases of the junction unmatched. From germline, CDR1 is SGHRS and CDR2 YFSETQ. CDR3 amino acids: CASSLGQGLLQETQYF. The CDR3 nucleotides read TGCGCCAGCAGCTTGGGACAGGGGTTACTTCAAGAGACCCAGTACTTC.

CDR3 nucleotide sequence: TGTGCCAGCAGTGACTCGACTAGCGGAAACAATGAGCAGTTCTTC. It encodes CASSDSTSGNNEQFF. The chain uses TRBV6-4 and TRBJ2-1; TRBD2 matches 9 bases. V lost 0 bases, J lost 5 bases, and 2 bases stayed unmatched. The CDR3 has 15 residues. The V gene's germline CDR1 is MRHNA and CDR2 SNTAGT.

The chain carries TRBV5-1 and TRBJ2-7; 7 positions agree with TRBD1. V was pared by 4 bases and J by 3 bases, with 10 bases of the junction left unmatched. CDR3 length equals 15 residues. Germline V gene lookup returns CDR1 SGHRS and CDR2 YFSETQ. Here the CDR3 reads CASSPLGDSDYEQYF. The CDR3 DNA reads as TGCGCCAGCAGCCCCTTAGGGGACAGTGACTACGAGCAGTACTTC.

The chain links TRBV7-9 to TRBJ1-1, with TRBD1 matching over 7 bases. Trimming removed 4 bases from V and 5 bases from J; junction bases left unmatched: 7. The length of the CDR3 is 14 residues. Germline values: CDR1 SEHNR, CDR2 FQNEAQ (reference sequence). The CDR3 loop reads CASSSQGGMTEAFF. The DNA for the CDR3 is TGTGCCAGCAGCTCCCAGGGGGGAATGACTGAAGCTTTCTTT.

The chain links TRBV5-1 to TRBJ1-5; TRBD1 agrees at 7 bases. This CDR3 region has 15 residues. Germline V gives CDR1 SGHRS, CDR2 YFSETQ. With V trimmed by 0 bases and J by 4 bases, 4 bases remained unmatched. This chain's CDR3 is CASSLAGQVNQPQHF. The CDR3 bases are TGCGCCAGCAGCTTGGCAGGACAGGTTAATCAGCCCCAGCATTTT.

V is TRBV27 and J is TRBJ1-2; weak D call: TRBD1 (6 bases). V gave up 2 bases and J gave up 4 bases, with 11 bases separating them. The CDR3 totals 14 residues. Per germline, CDR1 MNHEY and CDR2 SMNVEV (reference sequence). The CDR3 is CASSLSRGFYGYTF. In DNA form, the CDR3 reads TGTGCCAGCAGTTTAAGCAGGGGATTCTATGGCTACACCTTC.

This rearrangement joins TRBV10-3 to TRBJ1-6, with 8 bases lining up with TRBD1. The V and J ends lost 4 bases and 5 bases, in that order; junction bases with no gene match: 4. The CDR3 is 15 amino acids. The germline V gene has CDR1 ENHRY and CDR2 SYGVKD. CDR3 sequence: CAISGSGQDNSPLHF. As DNA, the CDR3 is TGTGCCATCAGTGGGTCGGGACAGGATAATTCACCCCTCCACTTT.

The chain employs TRBV10-2 and TRBJ2-5; the D gene is possibly TRBD2 (6 bases). The V gene's germline CDR1 is WSHSY and CDR2 SAAADI. V was shortened by 6 bases and J by 4 bases, with 15 bases between the two germline ends. The CDR3 loop spans 14 amino acids. The CDR3 DNA reads as TGCGCCAGCAGCTTGTTCGGGAGTGGAGAGACCCAGTACTTC. The encoded protein is CASSLFGSGETQYF.

The chain recombines TRBV10-2 with TRBJ1-6, with TRBD1 matching 9 bases. Germline CDR1 reads WSHSY; CDR2 reads SAAADI. CDR3 length: 15 residues. V was pared by 2 bases and J by 10 bases, with 6 bases of the junction left unmatched. CDR3: CASSEPGQGPSPLHF. CDR3 in DNA: TGCGCCAGCAGTGAGCCGGGACAGGGCCCCTCACCCCTCCACTTT.

V and J are TRBV7-2 and TRBJ2-1, with D perhaps TRBD1 (5 bases). V was pared by 6 bases and J by 5 bases, with 14 bases between. Germline-derived CDR1 and CDR2 are SGHTA and FQGNSA. The CDR3 loop spans 14 amino acids. This chain's CDR3 is CASRRGMANNEQFF. The CDR3 coding sequence is TGTGCCAGCAGAAGGGGTATGGCGAACAATGAGCAGTTCTTC. Looking up the rest from reference TRBV7-2 and TRBJ2-1 gives the full variable domain: GAGVSQSPSNKVTEKGKDVELRCDPISGHTALYWYRQSLGQGLEFLIYFQGNSAPDKSGLPSDRFSAERTGGSVSTLTIQRTQQEDSAVYLCASRRGMANNEQFFGPGTRLTVL.

The rearrangement joins TRBV29-1 to TRBJ2-5; 10 nucleotides match TRBD1. The CDR3 spans 11 residues. Germline V gene lookup returns CDR1 SQVTM and CDR2 ANQGSEA. Unmatched junction bases numbered 3, after V lost 4 bases and J lost 10 bases. Here the CDR3 DNA reads TGCAGCGTTGTTCGGGACAGGGGCCAGTACTTC. It translates to CSVVRDRGQYF.

V and J are TRBV30 and TRBJ1-1; no clear D. Germline V gene lookup returns CDR1 GTSNPN and CDR2 SVGIG (reference sequence). V lost 7 bases to trimming and J lost 4 bases, with 13 bases between them. This CDR3 is built from 12 residues. The CDR3 is CASARVGTEAFF. The DNA of the CDR3 is TGTGCCTCTGCCCGCGTCGGCACTGAAGCTTTCTTT.